This paragraph covers one T cell receptor (beta chain) sequence. Its antigen is not identified. The V gene's germline CDR1 is LNHDA and CDR2 SQIVND (reference sequence). This CDR3 region has 14 residues. Trimming left V 4 bases short and J 4 bases short, with 11 bases between. The data belong to a study of cytomegalovirus exposure and HLA in healthy donors. Study conclusions and caveats: In vitro confirmation showed a few CMV-associated chains to be CMV antigen specific. The investigators catalogued 150 or so TCR beta chains as cytomegalovirus-associated.

Data came from immunoSEQ multiplex PCR; TCRdb stores just in-frame clones and leaves some out. Found here are 160,000 or so clones, 80% to 90% of them singletons; the top ten hold roughly 1.5%. The sequence derives from a woman in her thirties in good health and CMV-seronegative. Material for sequencing was PBMCs. The rearrangement joins TRBV19 to TRBJ2-1; a possible D gene is TRBD2 (7 bases). The CDR3 spells CASSSGGTYNEQFF. CDR3 nucleotides: TGTGCCAGTAGTAGCGGGGGCACTTACAATGAGCAGTTCTTC.